Presented here are 10 T cell receptor beta chains from one specimen sequenced in a study of response to subunit inactivated influenza vaccine. TCRdb reanalysed the RT-PCR reads using MiXCR and keeps one entry per CDR3 protein. The sample has roughly 700,000 distinct CDR3 sequences, more than 15% seen once. This specimen consisted of PBMCs from blood, obtained about 13 days after vaccination. The receptors shown here come from a man aged 50 to 59 who received an inactivated influenza vaccine.

This chain joins TRBV6-6 and TRBJ1-4, with D possibly being TRBD1 (6 bases). V shed 8 bases and J shed 7 bases, with 14 bases lying between them. Germline V gene lookup returns CDR1 MNHNY and CDR2 SVGAGI (reference sequence). The CDR3 extends over 13 amino acids. The CDR3 nucleotides read TGTGCCAGCTCGGGGGCCCAGGTTGAAAAACTGTTTTTT. It codes for CASSGAQVEKLFF.

The V and J genes are TRBV9 and TRBJ2-3; TRBD1 might be the D (6 bases). The germline CDR1 and CDR2 sequences are SGDLS and YYNGEE. V lost 1 base, J lost 4 bases, and 7 bases lay in between. The CDR3 is made up of 13 amino acids. The CDR3 is CASSVQGPDTQYF. In DNA form, the CDR3 reads TGTGCCAGCAGCGTACAGGGGCCAGATACGCAGTATTTT.

V is TRBV20-1 and J is TRBJ2-5; D uncertain. Germline V gene sequence: CDR1 DFQATT, CDR2 SNEGSKA (reference sequence). V lost 3 bases and J lost 5, with 13 bases in between. The length of the CDR3 is 13 residues. Here the CDR3 reads CSASADLPETQYF. The CDR3 region has the DNA TGCAGTGCTAGCGCGGACCTTCCGGAGACCCAGTACTTC.

This clonotype was detected a few times. The V gene is TRBV7-9, the J gene TRBJ2-1; 8 positions match TRBD1. This CDR3 region has 15 residues. Trimming removed 5 bases from V and 2 bases from J; junction bases left unmatched: 5. Germline V CDR1 and CDR2: SEHNR, FQNEAQ (reference sequence). The CDR3 loop reads CASSRRTGTYNEQFF. CDR3 in DNA: TGTGCCAGCAGCCGCAGGACAGGGACCTACAATGAGCAGTTCTTC.

This clonotype was picked up a small number of times. This chain connects TRBV11-2 to TRBJ2-7; no definite D call. Germline loops: CDR1 SGHAT, CDR2 FQNNGV. Trimming removed 5 bases from V and 4 bases from J, with 12 bases in between. The CDR3 runs to 13 residues. The CDR3 reads CASSPEALYEQYF. In DNA form, the CDR3 reads TGTGCCAGCAGCCCAGAGGCCCTATACGAGCAGTACTTC.

The table lists this clonotype with a few counts. The chain combines TRBV20-1 with TRBJ2-1, with 14 bases fitting TRBD2. V shed 0 bases, J shed 10 bases, and the junction held 11 bases outside the gene matches. The CDR3 extends over 17 amino acids. CDR1 and CDR2 (germline): DFQATT, SNEGSKA (reference sequence). This chain's CDR3 is CSARDWGGLAGGREQFF. CDR3 nucleotides: TGCAGTGCTAGAGATTGGGGCGGACTAGCGGGGGGCCGGGAGCAGTTCTTC.

This clonotype has just a few counts. The chain links TRBV28 to TRBJ2-3, with 8 bases identical to TRBD2. This CDR3 contains 16 residues. J gave up 2 bases and V 4 bases, and 8 bases lay outside the gene matches. CDR1 MDHEN and CDR2 SYDVKM come from the germline V gene. The CDR3 region is CASSSVDSGNTDTQYF. DNA for the CDR3: TGTGCCAGCAGTTCGGTGGATAGCGGGAACACAGATACGCAGTATTTT.

Comments on this clonotype: At one boundary the junction diverges from the germline segment, which might be a read error. The V call is TRBV2, the J call TRBJ2-2; 15 nucleotides match TRBD2. Germline assignment: CDR1 SNHLY and CDR2 FYNNEI. The CDR3 totals 19 residues. The CDR3: CTSCHTGLAGGVNTGELFF. The CDR3 DNA sequence: TGTACCAGCTGTCATACGGGACTAGCGGGGGGCGTGAACACCGGGGAGCTGTTTTTT. Looking up the rest from reference TRBV2 and TRBJ2-2 gives the full variable domain: EPEVTQTPSHQVTQMGQEVILRCVPISNHLYFYWYRQILGQKVEFLVSFYNNEISEKSEIFDDQFSVERPDGSNFTLKIRSTKLEDSAMYFCTSCHTGLAGGVNTGELFFGEGSRLTVL.

In DNA, the CDR3 is TGTGCCACCTCTTCCCCGGGCCCGGCTAGGGAGCAGTACTTC. Encoded protein: CATSSPGPAREQYF. V gene TRBV10-3 combines with J gene TRBJ2-7; unclear D gene. Germline V CDR1 and CDR2: ENHRY, SYGVKD. This CDR3 comprises 14 residues. V was trimmed by 10 bases and J by 7 bases, leaving 23 bases between them.

The chain uses TRBV7-3 and TRBJ1-1, with no clear D. Germline CDR1 is SGHTA and CDR2 is FQGTGA. V lost 5 bases to trimming and J lost 1 base, with 8 bases between them. The CDR3 has 13 residues. DNA of the CDR3: TGTGCCAGCAGCCCAACTTCGAACACTGAAGCTTTCTTT. Translating it yields CASSPTSNTEAFF.